This T cell receptor (beta chain) was captured by sequencing in a study of blood T cell repertoires in COVID-19. The repertoire was sequenced with immunoSEQ multiplex PCR; TCRdb's copy has only in-frame clones and lacks some. The table lists about 47,000 clones, 84% of them singletons. The CDR3 covers 13 residues. The germline V gene has CDR1 SNHLY and CDR2 FYNNEI. Trimming removed 6 bases from V and 5 bases from J; junction bases left unmatched: 3. The sequencing sample was made of peripheral blood. The TCR was taken from a man aged 45 to 65 with acute or convalescent COVID-19. The chain links TRBV2 to TRBJ2-1; 8 bases agree with TRBD1. CDR3 DNA: TGTGCCAGCAGCCGGGACAGGAACAATGAGCAGTTCTTC. It codes for CASSRDRNNEQFF.